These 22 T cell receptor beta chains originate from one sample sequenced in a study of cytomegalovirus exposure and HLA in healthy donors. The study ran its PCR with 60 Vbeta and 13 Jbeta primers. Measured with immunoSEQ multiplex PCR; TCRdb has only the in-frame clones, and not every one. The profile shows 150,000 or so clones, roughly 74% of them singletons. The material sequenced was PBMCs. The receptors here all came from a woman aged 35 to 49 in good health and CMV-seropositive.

The CDR3 region has the DNA TGTGCCAGCAGCCGCATCGCGACATACAGGACGAACTATGGCTACACCTTC. Amino acids: CASSRIATYRTNYGYTF. V and J are TRBV5-6 and TRBJ1-2; perhaps TRBD1 as D (5 bases). The V end lost 4 bases, the J end lost 2 bases, and 21 bases lay between the germline ends. The CDR3 has 17 residues. Germline CDR1 and CDR2: SGHDT and YYEEEE. Drawing the rest from reference TRBV5-6 and TRBJ1-2, the complete variable domain is DAGVTQSPTHLIKTRGQQVTLRCSPKSGHDTVSWYQQALGQGPQFIFQYYEEEERQRGNFPDRFSGHQFPNYSSELNVNALLLGDSALYLCASSRIATYRTNYGYTFGSGTRLTVV.

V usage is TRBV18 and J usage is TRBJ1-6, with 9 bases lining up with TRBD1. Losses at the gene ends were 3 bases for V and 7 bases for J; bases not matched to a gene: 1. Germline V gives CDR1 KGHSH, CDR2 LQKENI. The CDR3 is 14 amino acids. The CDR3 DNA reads TGTGCCAGCTCACCCGGGACAGGGAATTCACCCCTCCACTTT. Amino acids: CASSPGTGNSPLHF.

For the CDR3, the DNA is TGTGCCAGCAGCCCCCCTCCCGAGGGACTTAACAATGAGCAGTTCTTC. Residues: CASSPPPEGLNNEQFF. The chain recombines TRBV9 with TRBJ2-1, with D maybe TRBD2 (6 bases). The CDR3 consists of 16 residues. Germline-derived CDR1 and CDR2 are SGDLS and YYNGEE. Trimming cost V 4 bases and J 5 bases, with 19 bases left between them.

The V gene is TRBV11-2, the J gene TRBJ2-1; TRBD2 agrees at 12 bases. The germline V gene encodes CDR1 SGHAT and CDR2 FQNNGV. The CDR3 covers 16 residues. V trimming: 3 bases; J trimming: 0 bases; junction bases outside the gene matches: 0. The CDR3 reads CASSLTSGGSYNEQFF. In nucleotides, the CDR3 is TGTGCCAGCAGCTTGACTAGCGGGGGCTCCTACAATGAGCAGTTCTTC. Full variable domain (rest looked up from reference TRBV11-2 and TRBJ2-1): EAGVAQSPRYKIIEKRQSVAFWCNPISGHATLYWYQQILGQGPKLLIQFQNNGVVDDSQLPKDRFSAERLKGVDSTLKIQPAKLEDSAVYLCASSLTSGGSYNEQFFGPGTRLTVL.

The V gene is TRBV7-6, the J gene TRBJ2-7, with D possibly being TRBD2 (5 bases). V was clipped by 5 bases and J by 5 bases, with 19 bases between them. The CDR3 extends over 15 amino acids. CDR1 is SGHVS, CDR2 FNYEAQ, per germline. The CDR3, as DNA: TGTGCCAGCAGCCCCCGCGTGGTCGACGGGAACGAGCAGTACTTC. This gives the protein CASSPRVVDGNEQYF. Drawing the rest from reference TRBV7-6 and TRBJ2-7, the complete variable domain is GAGVSQSPRYKVTKRGQDVALRCDPISGHVSLYWYRQALGQGPEFLTYFNYEAQQDKSGLPNDRFSAERPEGSISTLTIQRTEQRDSAMYRCASSPRVVDGNEQYFGPGTRLTVT.

This CDR3 reads CASSFLGGGRAGNEQFF. DNA of the CDR3: TGTGCCAGCAGTTTTTTGGGTGGCGGGAGGGCTGGCAATGAGCAGTTCTTC. The chain is built from TRBV28 and TRBJ2-1; TRBD2 aligns across 9 bases. V lost 3 bases, J lost 6 bases, and 12 bases stayed unmatched. This CDR3 has 17 residues. The germline V gene has CDR1 MDHEN and CDR2 SYDVKM. Full variable domain (remainder filled in from reference TRBV28 and TRBJ2-1): DVKVTQSSRYLVKRTGEKVFLECVQDMDHENMFWYRQDPGLGLRLIYFSYDVKMKEKGDIPEGYSVSREKKERFSLILESASTNQTSMYLCASSFLGGGRAGNEQFFGPGTRLTVL.

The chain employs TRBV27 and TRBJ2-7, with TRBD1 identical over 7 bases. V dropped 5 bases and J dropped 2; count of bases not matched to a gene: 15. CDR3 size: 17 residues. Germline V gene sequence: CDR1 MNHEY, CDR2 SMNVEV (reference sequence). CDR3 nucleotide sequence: TGTGCCAGCAGTCCATCGGGACAGCTAATGCCTACCTACGAGCAGTACTTC. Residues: CASSPSGQLMPTYEQYF.

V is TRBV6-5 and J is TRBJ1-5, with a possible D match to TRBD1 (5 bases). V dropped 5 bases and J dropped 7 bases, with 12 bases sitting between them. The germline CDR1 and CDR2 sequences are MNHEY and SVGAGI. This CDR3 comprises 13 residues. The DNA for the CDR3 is TGTGCCAGCAGTCCATCAGGGCGGCAGCCCCAGCATTTT. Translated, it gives CASSPSGRQPQHF.

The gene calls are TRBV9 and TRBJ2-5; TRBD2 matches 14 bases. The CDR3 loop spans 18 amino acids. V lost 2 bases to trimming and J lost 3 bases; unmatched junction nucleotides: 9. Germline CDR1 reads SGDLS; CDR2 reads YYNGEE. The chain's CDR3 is CASSVGTGTSGRKETQYF. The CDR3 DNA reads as TGTGCCAGCAGCGTCGGGACAGGGACTAGCGGGAGAAAAGAGACCCAGTACTTC.

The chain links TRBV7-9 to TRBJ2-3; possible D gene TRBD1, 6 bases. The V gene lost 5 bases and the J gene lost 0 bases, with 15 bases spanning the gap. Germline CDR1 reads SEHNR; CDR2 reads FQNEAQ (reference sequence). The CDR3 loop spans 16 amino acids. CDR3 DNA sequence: TGTGCCAGCAGCCTAGTGGGGACACGGAGCACAGATACGCAGTATTTT. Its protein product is CASSLVGTRSTDTQYF.

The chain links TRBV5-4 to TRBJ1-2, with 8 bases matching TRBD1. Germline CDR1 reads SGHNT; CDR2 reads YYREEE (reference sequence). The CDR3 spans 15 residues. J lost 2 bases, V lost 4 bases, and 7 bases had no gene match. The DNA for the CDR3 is TGTGCCAGCAGCACGGACAGGGTTGTCAACTATGGCTACACCTTC. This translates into CASSTDRVVNYGYTF.

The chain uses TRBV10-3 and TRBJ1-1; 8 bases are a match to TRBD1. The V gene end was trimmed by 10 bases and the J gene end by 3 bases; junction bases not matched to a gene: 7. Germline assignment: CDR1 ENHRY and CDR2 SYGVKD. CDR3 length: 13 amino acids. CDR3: CATSADRDTEAFF. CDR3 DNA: TGTGCCACCTCCGCGGACAGGGACACTGAAGCTTTCTTT.

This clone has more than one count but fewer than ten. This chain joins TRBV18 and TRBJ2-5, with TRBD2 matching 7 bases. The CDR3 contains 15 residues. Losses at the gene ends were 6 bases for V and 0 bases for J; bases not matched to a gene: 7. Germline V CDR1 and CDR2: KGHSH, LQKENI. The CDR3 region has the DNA TGTGCCAGCTCTCCAACACTAGCGAACCAAGAGACCCAGTACTTC. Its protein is CASSPTLANQETQYF.

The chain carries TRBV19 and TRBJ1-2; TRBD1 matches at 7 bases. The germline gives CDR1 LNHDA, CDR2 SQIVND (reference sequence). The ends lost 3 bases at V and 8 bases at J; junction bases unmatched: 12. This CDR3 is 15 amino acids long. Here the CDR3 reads CASSMRGRDVGGYTF. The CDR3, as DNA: TGTGCCAGTAGTATGAGGGGGCGCGACGTCGGGGGCTACACCTTC.

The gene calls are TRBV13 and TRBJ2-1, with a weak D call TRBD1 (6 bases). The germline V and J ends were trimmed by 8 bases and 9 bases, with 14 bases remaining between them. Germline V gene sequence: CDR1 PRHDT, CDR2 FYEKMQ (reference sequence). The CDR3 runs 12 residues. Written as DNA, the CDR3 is TGTGCCAGCGGCCCCCGAGGGGGTGAGCAGTTCTTC. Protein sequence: CASGPRGGEQFF.

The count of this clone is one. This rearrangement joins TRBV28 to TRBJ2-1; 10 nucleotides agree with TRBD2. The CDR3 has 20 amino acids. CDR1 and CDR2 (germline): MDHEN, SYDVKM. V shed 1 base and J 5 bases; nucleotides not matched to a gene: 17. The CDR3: CASSLFIRSAGGPQNNEQFF. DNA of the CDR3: TGTGCCAGCAGTTTATTTATCCGGTCAGCGGGAGGGCCGCAGAACAATGAGCAGTTCTTC.

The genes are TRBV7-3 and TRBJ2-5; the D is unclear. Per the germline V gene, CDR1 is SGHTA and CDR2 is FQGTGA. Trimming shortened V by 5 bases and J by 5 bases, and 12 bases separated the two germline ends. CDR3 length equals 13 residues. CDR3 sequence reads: CASSPSREETQYF. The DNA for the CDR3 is TGTGCCAGCAGCCCGTCTCGAGAGGAGACCCAGTACTTC. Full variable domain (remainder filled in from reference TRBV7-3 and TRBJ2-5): GAGVSQTPSNKVTEKGKYVELRCDPISGHTALYWYRQSLGQGPEFLIYFQGTGAADDSGLPNDRFFAVRPEGSVSTLKIQRTERGDSAVYLCASSPSREETQYFGPGTRLLVL.

The CDR3 nucleotides read TGCGCCAGCAGCTCCGGATCTACAGGGGTCTATAATTCACCCCTCCACTTT. This sequence encodes CASSSGSTGVYNSPLHF. V usage is TRBV5-1 and J usage is TRBJ1-6, with TRBD1 matching 7 bases. J lost 3 bases, V lost 3 bases, and 9 bases had no gene match. Germline CDR1 reads SGHRS; CDR2 reads YFSETQ. This CDR3 spans 17 amino acids.

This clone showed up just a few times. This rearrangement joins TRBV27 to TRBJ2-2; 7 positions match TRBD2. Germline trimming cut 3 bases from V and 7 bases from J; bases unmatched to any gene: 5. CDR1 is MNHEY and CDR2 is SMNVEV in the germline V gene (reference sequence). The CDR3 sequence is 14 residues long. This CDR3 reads CASSLIAGGGELFF. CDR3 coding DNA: TGTGCCAGCAGTTTGATAGCGGGCGGCGGGGAGCTGTTTTTT.

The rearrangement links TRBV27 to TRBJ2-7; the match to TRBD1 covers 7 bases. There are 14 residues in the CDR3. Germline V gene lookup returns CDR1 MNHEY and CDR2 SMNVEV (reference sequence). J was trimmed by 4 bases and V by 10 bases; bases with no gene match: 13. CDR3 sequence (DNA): TGTGCCACCTCTTCGACAGGGAAGGGATACGAGCAGTACTTC. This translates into CATSSTGKGYEQYF.

The CDR3 is CASSFTRWDTQYF. CDR3 bases: TGTGCCAGCAGCTTTACGAGGTGGGATACGCAGTATTTT. The rearrangement joins TRBV7-2 to TRBJ2-3; D uncertain. CDR3 length: 13 amino acids. V shed 3 bases and J shed 6 bases, with 10 bases lying between them. Per the germline V gene, CDR1 is SGHTA and CDR2 is FQGNSA.

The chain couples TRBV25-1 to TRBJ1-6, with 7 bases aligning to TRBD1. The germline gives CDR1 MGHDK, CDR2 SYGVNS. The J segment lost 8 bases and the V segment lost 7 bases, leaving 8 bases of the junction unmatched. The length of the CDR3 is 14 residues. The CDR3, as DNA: TGTGCCAGCACCAGGAGAGGGGGCGATTCACCCCTCCACTTT. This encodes CASTRRGGDSPLHF.